This paragraph reports one TCR beta chain. Sequenced by immunoSEQ multiplex PCR; TCRdb stores in-frame clones only, minus some. The sample contains roughly 97,000 clones, 76% of which appear only once. This record belongs to a study of blood T cell repertoires in COVID-19. The origin of this receptor is a man between 65 and 85 years old with acute or convalescent COVID-19. Sequenced material: peripheral blood.

CDR3 in amino acids: CAISGGGTEAFF. In DNA form, the CDR3 reads TGTGCCATTTCAGGGGGCGGTACTGAAGCTTTCTTT. The genes are TRBV10-3 and TRBJ1-1, with 8 bases fitting TRBD1. The CDR3 totals 12 residues. With 9 bases clipped from V and 5 bases from J, the junction kept 5 bases outside the gene matches. Germline lookup yields CDR1 ENHRY and CDR2 SYGVKD.